Each of the 29 T cell receptor beta chains below was sequenced from the same sample in a study of blood T cell repertoires in COVID-19. The protocol was immunoSEQ multiplex PCR, while the TCRdb copy is restricted to in-frame clones and leaves out a portion. This table holds some 200,000 clones, around 84% found once. Sequencing input: peripheral blood. Receptors originate from a human donor in a cohort sampled during active COVID-19.

This clone was picked up a small number of times. The V gene is TRBV5-6, the J gene TRBJ2-1, with D possibly being TRBD2 (6 bases). The CDR3 sequence is 11 residues long. Germline V gives CDR1 SGHDT, CDR2 YYEEEE. With 2 bases removed from V and 14 bases from J, the gap between germline ends came to 11 bases. For the CDR3, the DNA is TGTGCCAGCAGCTTAGCTAGCGAGGAGTTCTTC. Protein sequence: CASSLASEEFF.

The genes are TRBV30 and TRBJ1-6; 7 bases map to TRBD1. This CDR3 is built from 15 residues. Germline CDR1 reads GTSNPN; CDR2 reads SVGIG (reference sequence). Trimming at V came to 1 base and at J to 3 bases, leaving 3 bases not matched to a gene. In nucleotides, the CDR3 is TGTGCCTGGAGTGGCGACAGGGACTATAATTCACCCCTCCACTTT. It is translated as CAWSGDRDYNSPLHF.

V gene TRBV28 combines with J gene TRBJ2-6; D gene ambiguous. Trimming pared 5 bases from V and 0 bases from J, leaving 5 bases between. This CDR3 spans 14 amino acids. CDR1 and CDR2 (germline): MDHEN, SYDVKM. CDR3 nucleotide sequence: TGTGCCAGCAGTCTACTCTCTGGGGCCAACGTCCTGACTTTC. Translating gives CASSLLSGANVLTF.

This clone was picked up one time. This rearrangement joins TRBV28 to TRBJ1-2; 8 bases match TRBD1. The CDR3 runs to 13 residues. Germline CDR1 is MDHEN and CDR2 is SYDVKM. V lost 2 bases, J lost 6 bases, and 2 bases stayed unmatched. The CDR3 here is CASSLQGAHGYTF. CDR3 coding DNA: TGTGCCAGCAGTTTACAGGGGGCCCATGGCTACACCTTC.

CDR3 protein: CASNPSYTGELFF. CDR3 in DNA: TGTGCCAGCAACCCAAGCTACACCGGGGAGCTGTTTTTT. The rearrangement links TRBV12-3 or TRBV12-4 to TRBJ2-2, with D unclear. This CDR3 has 13 amino acids. Trimming stripped 7 bases from V and 3 bases from J, with 9 bases between.

This chain joins TRBV2 and TRBJ2-3; 7 bases map to TRBD1. Losses at the gene ends were 7 bases for V and 4 bases for J; bases not matched to a gene: 8. CDR3 length equals 14 residues. Germline values: CDR1 SNHLY, CDR2 FYNNEI. CDR3: CASTWGQGADTQYF. The CDR3 DNA reads TGTGCCAGCACCTGGGGGCAGGGGGCAGATACGCAGTATTTT. Complete variable domain (other parts from reference TRBV2 and TRBJ2-3): EPEVTQTPSHQVTQMGQEVILRCVPISNHLYFYWYRQILGQKVEFLVSFYNNEISEKSEIFDDQFSVERPDGSNFTLKIRSTKLEDSAMYFCASTWGQGADTQYFGPGTRLTVL.

This clone has only a few counts. The rearrangement links TRBV1 to TRBJ2-3; the table's D call TRBD2 went unverified against the DNA. TRBV1 is given as a pseudogene. The CDR3 is 20 amino acids. The CDR3: CTSSIMGTSGSKKSTDTQYF. CDR3 bases: TGCACCAGCAGCATTATGGGGACTAGCGGGAGCAAGAAGAGCACAGATACGCAGTATTTT.

V gene TRBV7-2 combines with J gene TRBJ2-1, with 9 nucleotides matching TRBD2. Germline values: CDR1 SGHTA, CDR2 FQGNSA. V gave up 4 bases and J gave up 5 bases; unmatched junction bases: 6. The CDR3 is 15 residues long. CDR3 nucleotide sequence: TGTGCCAGCAGCTCCTGGGCGGGGGGGAACAATGAGCAGTTCTTC. It is translated as CASSSWAGGNNEQFF.

The rearrangement links TRBV6-2 or TRBV6-3 to TRBJ2-7, with D possibly TRBD1 on 6 matching bases. The germline V and J ends were trimmed by 0 bases and 2 bases, with 8 bases remaining between them. This CDR3 has 14 amino acids. The V gene's germline CDR1 is MNHEY and CDR2 SVGEGT. This CDR3 is CASSYSNRAYEQYF. The CDR3 DNA reads as TGTGCCAGCAGTTACTCGAACAGGGCCTACGAGCAGTACTTC.

J is TRBJ1-2 and V is TRBV21-1. TRBV21-1 is an annotated pseudogene. CDR3 length equals 15 residues. CDR3 sequence: CASSKDGEANYGYTF. CDR3 DNA: TGTGCCAGCAGCAAAGATGGGGAGGCTAACTATGGCTACACCTTC.

The chain couples TRBV6-6 to TRBJ2-7, with 9 bases matching TRBD2. V lost 5 bases and J lost 0; bases outside the gene matches: 5. CDR3 length: 15 amino acids. Germline V gene lookup returns CDR1 MNHNY and CDR2 SVGAGI (reference sequence). The CDR3 DNA is TGTGCCAGCAGTCGGGCGGGAGGGAGCTCCTACGAGCAGTACTTC. It encodes CASSRAGGSSYEQYF.

The chain couples TRBV28 to TRBJ1-4; 10 nucleotides line up with TRBD1. Germline loops: CDR1 MDHEN, CDR2 SYDVKM. This CDR3 is 15 amino acids long. V lost 5 bases to trimming and J lost 8 bases; unmatched junction nucleotides: 8. In nucleotides, the CDR3 is TGTGCCAGCAGTCCGAGACAGGGGGCAGGGGAAAAACTGTTTTTT. Protein product: CASSPRQGAGEKLFF.

CDR3 bases: TGTGCCAGCAGCCCGCAACCGGGGGAAAAACTGTTTTTT. Its translation: CASSPQPGEKLFF. The chain employs TRBV4-2 and TRBJ1-4; D remains unclear. This CDR3 comprises 13 residues. Trimming removed 4 bases from V and 8 bases from J, with 11 bases in between. Germline V gives CDR1 LGHNA, CDR2 YNFKEQ.

This clone was counted a few times. The chain recombines TRBV3-1 (or the pseudogene TRBV3-2) with TRBJ1-6; D is possibly TRBD1 (6 bases). V lost 7 bases, J lost 7 bases, and 14 bases lay in between. The CDR3 has 14 residues. CDR1 LGHDT and CDR2 YNNKEL come from the germline V gene (reference sequence). The CDR3 nucleotides read TGTGCCAGCACCCTCGGGACATCAAATTCACCCCTCCACTTT. It codes for CASTLGTSNSPLHF.

The V gene is TRBV2, the J gene TRBJ2-2; 8 bases fit TRBD2. Germline lookup yields CDR1 SNHLY and CDR2 FYNNEI. The CDR3 is 13 residues long. V lost 7 bases to trimming and J lost 6 bases; unmatched junction nucleotides: 4. This CDR3 reads CASMRGAPGELFF. CDR3 DNA: TGTGCCAGCATGCGGGGGGCCCCCGGGGAGCTGTTTTTT.

The chain has TRBV7-9 and TRBJ2-5; 16 positions match TRBD2. Per germline, CDR1 SEHNR and CDR2 FQNEAQ (reference sequence). The CDR3 is 16 residues long. The J segment lost 2 bases and the V segment lost 6 bases, leaving 3 bases of the junction unmatched. Here the CDR3 reads CASSGTSGRAQETQYF. CDR3 bases: TGTGCCAGCAGTGGGACTAGCGGGAGGGCTCAAGAGACCCAGTACTTC.

CDR3 protein: CASRRDSGAGELFF. CDR3 coding DNA: TGTGCCAGCAGGAGAGATTCGGGGGCCGGGGAGCTGTTTTTT. The V gene is TRBV28, the J gene TRBJ2-2; D is possibly TRBD2 (6 bases). The germline CDR1 and CDR2 sequences are MDHEN and SYDVKM. Trimming removed 6 bases at V and 6 bases at J, with 14 bases between. The CDR3 runs to 14 residues. Combining the CDR3 with reference TRBV28 and TRBJ2-2 gives the whole variable domain DVKVTQSSRYLVKRTGEKVFLECVQDMDHENMFWYRQDPGLGLRLIYFSYDVKMKEKGDIPEGYSVSREKKERFSLILESASTNQTSMYLCASRRDSGAGELFFGEGSRLTVL.

The V and J genes are TRBV27 and TRBJ1-6, with 8 bases fitting TRBD1. Germline CDR1 and CDR2: MNHEY and SMNVEV (reference sequence). CDR3 length: 16 amino acids. The V and J ends lost 4 bases and 2 bases, in that order; junction bases with no gene match: 4. The CDR3 nucleotides read TGTGCCAGCAGTTCAGGACAGGGAGCCTATAATTCACCCCTCCACTTT. Encoded protein: CASSSGQGAYNSPLHF.

The chain joins TRBV11-3 to TRBJ2-1; 10 bases align to TRBD2. Germline-derived CDR1 and CDR2 are SGHNT and YENEEA. Trimming at V came to 0 bases and at J to 9 bases, leaving 8 bases not matched to a gene. This CDR3 contains 16 residues. This CDR3 reads CASSLDGTSGKGEQFF. The CDR3 DNA sequence: TGTGCCAGCAGCTTAGATGGCACTAGCGGGAAAGGTGAGCAGTTCTTC.

On this clone itself: The junction does not match germline at one end; this may be a read error. V gene TRBV7-7 combines with J gene TRBJ2-7, with 9 positions matching TRBD1. The CDR3 is 15 amino acids. Germline V lookup: CDR1 SSHAT, CDR2 FNYEAQ (reference sequence). CDR3 coding DNA: TGTGCTAGCAGCGAAGGACAGGGGATTTACGGCGAGCAGTACTTC. It specifies CASSEGQGIYGEQYF.

V and J are TRBV5-8 and TRBJ1-1; 8 bases agree with TRBD1. Germline CDR1 SGHTS, CDR2 YDEGEE. V lost 3 bases, J lost 1 base, and 17 bases stayed unmatched. This CDR3 contains 19 residues. The CDR3 DNA sequence: TGTGCCAGCAGCTGGGCGGGATCTGAGACAGGGGTGGGGAACACTGAAGCTTTCTTT. Translation: CASSWAGSETGVGNTEAFF.

This clone showed up just once. The V gene is TRBV29-1, the J gene TRBJ2-5; the match to TRBD2 covers 7 bases. The V gene's germline CDR1 is SQVTM and CDR2 ANQGSEA. The CDR3 extends over 12 amino acids. J lost 5 bases, V lost 7 bases, and 7 bases had no gene match. CDR3 sequence reads: CSGGEGWETQYF. The DNA for the CDR3 is TGCAGCGGAGGGGAGGGGTGGGAGACCCAGTACTTC.

The chain carries TRBV28 and TRBJ2-3; 7 bases line up with TRBD2. This CDR3 has 15 residues. Germline CDR1 MDHEN, CDR2 SYDVKM. V lost 5 bases to trimming and J lost 3 bases; unmatched junction nucleotides: 8. The CDR3 nucleotides read TGTGCCAGCAGTCTCGGAGTTAGCGGGACAGATACGCAGTATTTT. It encodes CASSLGVSGTDTQYF. Together with reference TRBV28 and TRBJ2-3, the CDR3 gives the full variable domain: DVKVTQSSRYLVKRTGEKVFLECVQDMDHENMFWYRQDPGLGLRLIYFSYDVKMKEKGDIPEGYSVSREKKERFSLILESASTNQTSMYLCASSLGVSGTDTQYFGPGTRLTVL.

The chain has TRBV5-6 and TRBJ2-5, with D maybe TRBD1 (6 bases). The germline V gene encodes CDR1 SGHDT and CDR2 YYEEEE. This CDR3 is 13 amino acids long. V lost 3 bases, J lost 9 bases, and 15 bases lay in between. CDR3 loop: CASSSPGQGAQYF. CDR3 sequence (DNA): TGTGCCAGCAGCTCCCCGGGACAAGGGGCCCAGTACTTC.

The rearrangement joins TRBV5-5 to TRBJ2-7; D possibly corresponds to TRBD2 (5 bases). The CDR3 has 14 amino acids. Germline V gives CDR1 SGHKS, CDR2 YYEKEE (reference sequence). Trimming left V 0 bases short and J 5 bases short, with 12 bases between. CDR3 protein: CASSLVRVNDEQYF. CDR3 sequence (DNA): TGTGCCAGCAGCTTGGTGAGGGTGAATGACGAGCAGTACTTC. The variable domain in full, completed from reference TRBV5-5 and TRBJ2-7, reads DAGVTQSPTHLIKTRGQQVTLRCSPISGHKSVSWYQQVLGQGPQFIFQYYEKEERGRGNFPDRFSARQFPNYSSELNVNALLLGDSALYLCASSLVRVNDEQYFGPGTRLTVT.

V is TRBV28 and J is TRBJ2-1; D is ambiguous. The V gene lost 3 bases and the J gene lost 6 bases, with 15 bases spanning the gap. The CDR3 totals 15 residues. CDR1 and CDR2 from the germline V gene are MDHEN and SYDVKM. The chain's CDR3 is CASSFPAGFGNEQFF. The CDR3 DNA follows: TGTGCCAGCAGTTTCCCGGCAGGTTTCGGCAATGAGCAGTTCTTC.

The rearrangement uses TRBV11-2 and TRBJ1-4, with D perhaps TRBD1 (6 bases). This CDR3 spans 14 amino acids. Deletions cut 6 bases from V and 7 bases from J, with 15 bases between. The germline V gene encodes CDR1 SGHAT and CDR2 FQNNGV. Here the CDR3 reads CASSRRGGGEKLFF. CDR3 coding DNA: TGTGCCAGCAGTCGCCGGGGGGGCGGTGAAAAACTGTTTTTT.

The genes are TRBV5-1 and TRBJ2-1; 8 nucleotides agree with TRBD1. With 3 bases clipped from V and 1 base from J, the junction kept 3 bases outside the gene matches. CDR1 is SGHRS and CDR2 is YFSETQ in the germline V gene. This CDR3 has 15 amino acids. The CDR3 nucleotides read TGCGCCAGCAGCTGGACAGGGTTATCCTACAATGAGCAGTTCTTC. It specifies CASSWTGLSYNEQFF. Together with reference TRBV5-1 and TRBJ2-1, the CDR3 gives the full variable domain: KAGVTQTPRYLIKTRGQQVTLSCSPISGHRSVSWYQQTPGQGLQFLFEYFSETQRNKGNFPGRFSGRQFSNSRSEMNVSTLELGDSALYLCASSWTGLSYNEQFFGPGTRLTVL.

The V and J genes are TRBV18 and TRBJ2-6; a possible D gene is TRBD1 (5 bases). The length of the CDR3 is 17 residues. Trimming cost V 3 bases and J 0 bases, with 12 bases left between them. Per the germline V gene, CDR1 is KGHSH and CDR2 is LQKENI. The CDR3, as DNA: TGTGCCAGCTCACCGCCAGGGTTAAGCTCTGGGGCCAACGTCCTGACTTTC. Translated: CASSPPGLSSGANVLTF.